The 22 T cell receptor beta chains presented below share a single source sample, sequenced in a study of beta chain features in type 1 diabetes. Study conclusions and caveats: Within each of all four CD4+ subsets, Type 1 diabetes patients had TCRB CDR3s that were moderately but significantly shorter.

Their specific antigens are unknown. All of the isolated RNA was reverse transcribed, so expressed TCRB transcripts were sequenced. The repertoire was sequenced with immunoSEQ multiplex PCR; TCRdb's copy has only in-frame clones and lacks some. This sample has about 170,000 clones, with around 8% found just once. Material: central memory CD4+ T cells from blood. These receptors all come from a middle-aged woman with type 1 diabetes.

This sequence joins TRBV7-2 and TRBJ1-2; D is undetermined. CDR1 and CDR2 from the germline V gene are SGHTA and FQGNSA. Deletions cut 2 bases from V and 4 bases from J, with 8 bases between. The CDR3 sequence is 13 residues long. The CDR3 DNA is TGTGCCAGCAGCTTACACCGGTCCTATGGCTACACCTTC. Protein: CASSLHRSYGYTF.

The gene calls are TRBV11-3 and TRBJ2-1; D perhaps matches TRBD2 (6 bases). Germline V gives CDR1 SGHNT, CDR2 YENEEA. The CDR3 is 15 residues long. The V gene lost 5 bases and the J gene lost 4 bases, with 15 bases spanning the gap. Here the CDR3 DNA reads TGTGCCAGCAGCCCCCAGGGCGGGGTATACAATGAGCAGTTCTTC. Translating it yields CASSPQGGVYNEQFF.

This clone was seen a handful of times. The chain carries TRBV9 and TRBJ1-4; 7 positions agree with TRBD1. V was clipped by 4 bases and J by 5 bases; unmatched bases: 5. Germline-derived CDR1 and CDR2 are SGDLS and YYNGEE. This CDR3 is 14 amino acids long. The CDR3 spells CASSPTGRNEKLFF. CDR3 bases: TGTGCCAGCAGCCCGACAGGGAGAAATGAAAAACTGTTTTTT. The entire variable domain, with the rest obtained from reference TRBV9 and TRBJ1-4, is as follows: DSGVTQTPKHLITATGQRVTLRCSPRSGDLSVYWYQQSLDQGLQFLIQYYNGEERAKGNILERFSAQQFPDLHSELNLSSLELGDSALYFCASSPTGRNEKLFFGSGTQLSVL.

This chain joins TRBV29-1 and TRBJ2-5; D is possibly TRBD1 (5 bases). This CDR3 spans 14 amino acids. Germline assignment: CDR1 SQVTM and CDR2 ANQGSEA. This CDR3 reads CSPPPTDGQGTQYF. CDR3 nucleotides: TGCAGTCCCCCTCCCACAGACGGGCAGGGGACCCAGTACTTC.

The J gene is TRBJ2-1, the V gene TRBV14; D call uncertain. This CDR3 contains 16 residues. Germline CDR1 is SGHDN and CDR2 is FVKESK. V lost 2 bases and J lost 2, with 13 bases in between. The CDR3 here is CASSQIRYTAYNEQFF. CDR3 in DNA: TGTGCCAGCAGCCAAATAAGGTATACAGCCTACAATGAGCAGTTCTTC.

V and J are TRBV7-3 and TRBJ2-5; 8 positions agree with TRBD2. The CDR3 extends over 15 amino acids. With 2 bases clipped from V and 3 bases from J, the junction kept 5 bases outside the gene matches. CDR1 is SGHTA, CDR2 FQGTGA, per germline. This CDR3 is CASSLGLATEETQYF. The CDR3 DNA follows: TGTGCCAGCAGCTTAGGACTAGCAACCGAAGAGACCCAGTACTTC.

V usage is TRBV4-2 and J usage is TRBJ2-2; D call uncertain. The germline CDR1 and CDR2 sequences are LGHNA and YNFKEQ. CDR3 length equals 13 residues. V lost 1 base to trimming and J lost 4 bases, with 4 bases between them. In nucleotides, the CDR3 is TGTGCCAGCAGCCAAGCGAGCACCGGGGAGCTGTTTTTT. Protein sequence: CASSQASTGELFF.

This clone was recorded a few times. For the CDR3, the DNA is TGTGCCAGCGGGCCAGATGAAGCTTTCTTT. Protein sequence: CASGPDEAFF. The chain uses TRBV30 and TRBJ1-1; the D is unclear. Trimming shortened V by 8 bases and J by 7 bases, and 11 bases separated the two germline ends. Germline CDR1 reads GTSNPN; CDR2 reads SVGIG (reference sequence). The CDR3 is made up of 10 amino acids.

This clone was observed at least ten times. The chain is built from TRBV9 and TRBJ1-2; no definite D call. V dropped 4 bases and J dropped 3 bases, with 4 bases sitting between them. CDR3 length: 11 residues. Germline V CDR1 and CDR2: SGDLS, YYNGEE. In nucleotides, the CDR3 is TGTGCCAGCAGCCTACACTATGGCTACACCTTC. Its translation is CASSLHYGYTF.

In the case of this clone: A much larger clone lies a single base off, so this may be a read error. The rearrangement links TRBV7-3 to TRBJ1-1, with TRBD1 as a possible D gene (5 bases). Germline values: CDR1 SGHTA, CDR2 FQGTGA. V lost 2 bases and J 2 bases, leaving 6 bases between the germline ends. This CDR3 is built from 13 residues. CDR3 residues: CASSLQGNTEAFF. The CDR3 region has the DNA TGTGCCAGCAGCTTACAGGGAAACACTGAAGCTTTCTTT.

The rearrangement joins TRBV29-1 to TRBJ2-7; 11 bases line up with TRBD2. Germline assignment: CDR1 SQVTM and CDR2 ANQGSEA. The CDR3 has 18 residues. Trimming removed 6 bases from V and 0 bases from J; junction bases left unmatched: 16. CDR3 in amino acids: CSVQRSGTSGKSSYEQYF. The CDR3 DNA reads TGCAGCGTGCAACGCTCCGGGACTAGCGGAAAGAGCTCCTACGAGCAGTACTTC.

The chain employs TRBV5-4 and TRBJ2-5; 7 bases align to TRBD1. With V trimmed by 7 bases and J by 4 bases, 1 base remained unmatched. The CDR3 covers 11 residues. Germline CDR1 reads SGHNT; CDR2 reads YYREEE (reference sequence). This CDR3 reads CASSGGETQYF. The CDR3 bases are TGTGCCAGCTCAGGGGGAGAGACCCAGTACTTC.

This chain uses TRBV6-5 with TRBJ2-7; D is possibly TRBD1 (6 bases). The CDR3 is 14 residues long. Trimming took off 2 bases at V and 3 bases at J, with 11 bases between the two ends. The germline gives CDR1 MNHEY, CDR2 SVGAGI. The CDR3 DNA follows: TGTGCCAGCAGTTACAGATTGACAGGCTACGAGCAGTACTTC. Protein: CASSYRLTGYEQYF.

This clone was recorded a few times. This rearrangement joins TRBV15 to TRBJ2-5, with 8 bases identical to TRBD1. Trimming took 0 bases from V and 1 from J; bases not matched to a gene: 4. The V gene's germline CDR1 is LNHNV and CDR2 YYDKDF (reference sequence). This CDR3 region has 16 residues. The CDR3 DNA reads as TGTGCCACCAGCAGAGATCAGGGGGCTGGCCAAGAGACCCAGTACTTC. Translating it yields CATSRDQGAGQETQYF.

The rearrangement uses TRBV5-1 and TRBJ2-7; TRBD2 matches 9 bases. Per the germline V gene, CDR1 is SGHRS and CDR2 is YFSETQ. J gave up 4 bases and V 0 bases, and 8 bases lay outside the gene matches. The CDR3 has 16 residues. The CDR3 region is CASSLGGPSGVYEQYF. The CDR3, as DNA: TGCGCCAGCAGCTTGGGGGGCCCTAGCGGGGTTTACGAGCAGTACTTC.

This clone was detected only a few times. The V call is TRBV27, the J call TRBJ2-2; TRBD2 matches at 8 bases. This CDR3 comprises 17 residues. Losses at the gene ends were 1 base for V and 1 base for J; bases not matched to a gene: 5. Germline V gene sequence: CDR1 MNHEY, CDR2 SMNVEV (reference sequence). The DNA for the CDR3 is TGTGCCAGCAGTTTATACAGCGGGGGCTGGAACACCGGGGAGCTGTTTTTT. This sequence encodes CASSLYSGGWNTGELFF.

This rearrangement joins TRBV29-1 to TRBJ2-3; 8 nucleotides agree with TRBD2. The CDR3 covers 16 residues. In germline, CDR1 is SQVTM, CDR2 ANQGSEA. V lost 0 bases and J lost 0; bases outside the gene matches: 5. CDR3: CSVEEIGRASTDTQYF. CDR3 nucleotides: TGCAGCGTTGAAGAAATCGGGAGGGCTAGCACAGATACGCAGTATTTT.

As for this clone: At one boundary the junction diverges from the germline segment, which might be a read error. The gene calls are TRBV6-1 and TRBJ2-5; D possibly corresponds to TRBD2 (6 bases). The length of the CDR3 is 16 residues. CDR1 is MNHNS and CDR2 is SASEGT in the germline V gene. The CDR3 coding sequence is TGTGCCATCAGTGGCCGGGACTCCCCTGGGGTAGAGACCCAGTACTTC. It codes for CAISGRDSPGVETQYF.

This clone came up a few times. The rearrangement joins TRBV21-1 to TRBJ2-4; TRBD2, as called in the table, went unchecked against the DNA. TRBV21-1 is listed as a pseudogene. The CDR3 totals 15 residues. The CDR3 DNA follows: TGTGCCAGCAGCAAGGGAGGATCGGACAAAAACATTCAGTACTTC. Amino acid sequence: CASSKGGSDKNIQYF.

The chain employs TRBV28 and TRBJ2-5; D not certain. V was pared by 4 bases and J by 7 bases, with 19 bases between. Germline V lookup: CDR1 MDHEN, CDR2 SYDVKM. The CDR3 has 15 residues. The CDR3 coding sequence is TGTGCCAGCAGTTCACTTCGAAGAGGTACCGGGACCCAGTACTTC. Protein: CASSSLRRGTGTQYF.

The genes are TRBV4-3 and TRBJ1-3; 7 nucleotides agree with TRBD1. Germline V gene sequence: CDR1 LGHNA, CDR2 YSLEER. This CDR3 is built from 14 residues. Trimming removed 4 bases from V and 4 bases from J; junction bases left unmatched: 4. In DNA form, the CDR3 reads TGCGCCAGCAGCCTTACAGGGGACGGAAACACCATATATTTT. Amino acids: CASSLTGDGNTIYF.

This clone was seen a handful of times. The CDR3 loop reads CASSWRAKNTEAFF. The CDR3 DNA is TGTGCCAGCAGCTGGAGGGCGAAGAACACTGAAGCTTTCTTT. The genes are TRBV7-9 and TRBJ1-1, with unresolved D. Germline V gives CDR1 SEHNR, CDR2 FQNEAQ (reference sequence). There are 14 residues in the CDR3. The ends were cut back, 4 bases at V and 1 base at J, with 10 bases in the middle.